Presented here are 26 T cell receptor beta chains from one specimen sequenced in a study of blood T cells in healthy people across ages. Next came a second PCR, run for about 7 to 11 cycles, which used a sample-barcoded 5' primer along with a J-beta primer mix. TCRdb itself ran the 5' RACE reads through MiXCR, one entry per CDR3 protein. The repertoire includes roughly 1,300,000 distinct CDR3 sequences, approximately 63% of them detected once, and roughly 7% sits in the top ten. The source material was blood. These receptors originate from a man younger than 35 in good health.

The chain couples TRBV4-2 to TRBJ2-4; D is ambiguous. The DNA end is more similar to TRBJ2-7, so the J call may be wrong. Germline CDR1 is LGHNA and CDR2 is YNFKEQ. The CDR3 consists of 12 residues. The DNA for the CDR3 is TGTGCCAGCAGCAAGGGTACCTACGAGCAGTACTTC. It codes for CASSKGTYEQYF.

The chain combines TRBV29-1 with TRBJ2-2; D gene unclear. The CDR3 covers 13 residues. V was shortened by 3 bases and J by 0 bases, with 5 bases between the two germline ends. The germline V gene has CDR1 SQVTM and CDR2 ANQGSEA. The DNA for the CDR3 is TGCAGCGTTGACGGAACGAACACCGGGGAGCTGTTTTTT. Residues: CSVDGTNTGELFF.

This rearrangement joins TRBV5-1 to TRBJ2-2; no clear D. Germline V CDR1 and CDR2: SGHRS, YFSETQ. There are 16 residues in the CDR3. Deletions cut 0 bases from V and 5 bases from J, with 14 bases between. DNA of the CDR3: TGCGCCAGCAGCTTGGGACGGACGATACCTACCGGGGAGCTGTTTTTT. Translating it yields CASSLGRTIPTGELFF.

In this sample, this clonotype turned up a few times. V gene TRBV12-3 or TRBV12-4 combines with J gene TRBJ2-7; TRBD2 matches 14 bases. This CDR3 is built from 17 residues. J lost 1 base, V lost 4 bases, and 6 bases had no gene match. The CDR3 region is CASSSGTSGGVSYEQYF. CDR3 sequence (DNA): TGTGCCAGCAGTTCCGGGACTAGCGGGGGCGTGTCCTACGAGCAGTACTTC.

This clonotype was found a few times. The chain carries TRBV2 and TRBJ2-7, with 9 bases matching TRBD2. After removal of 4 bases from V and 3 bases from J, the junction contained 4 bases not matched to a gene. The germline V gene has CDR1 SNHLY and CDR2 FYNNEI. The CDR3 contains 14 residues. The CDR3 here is CASSVVAGDYEQYF. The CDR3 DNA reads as TGTGCCAGCAGTGTGGTAGCGGGGGACTACGAGCAGTACTTC.

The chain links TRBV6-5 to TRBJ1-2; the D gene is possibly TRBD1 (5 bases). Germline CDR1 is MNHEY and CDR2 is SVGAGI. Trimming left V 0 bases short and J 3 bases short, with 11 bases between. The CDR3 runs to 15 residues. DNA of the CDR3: TGTGCCAGCAGTTACTCGATTGCGGGGGACTATGGCTACACCTTC. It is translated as CASSYSIAGDYGYTF.

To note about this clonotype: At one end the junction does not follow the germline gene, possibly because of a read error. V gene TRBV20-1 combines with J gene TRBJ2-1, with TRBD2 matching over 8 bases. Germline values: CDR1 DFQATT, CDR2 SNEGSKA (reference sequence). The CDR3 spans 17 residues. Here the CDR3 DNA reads TGCAGTGCTAGAGGGAGTAGCGGGACCCCTCGTTACAGTGAGCAGTTCTTC. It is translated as CSARGSSGTPRYSEQFF.

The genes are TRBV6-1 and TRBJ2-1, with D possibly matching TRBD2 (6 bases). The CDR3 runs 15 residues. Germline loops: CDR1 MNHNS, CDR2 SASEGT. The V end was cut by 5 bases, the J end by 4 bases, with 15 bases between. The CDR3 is CASSRIAEGYNEQFF. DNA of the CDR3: TGTGCCAGCAGTAGGATAGCGGAGGGGTACAATGAGCAGTTCTTC.

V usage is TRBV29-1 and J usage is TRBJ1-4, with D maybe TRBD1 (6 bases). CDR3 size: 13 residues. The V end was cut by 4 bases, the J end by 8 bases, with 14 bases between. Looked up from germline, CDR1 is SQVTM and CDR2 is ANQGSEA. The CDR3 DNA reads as TGCAGCGTTGCGGACAGCCCCGAGGAAAAACTGTTTTTT. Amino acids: CSVADSPEEKLFF.

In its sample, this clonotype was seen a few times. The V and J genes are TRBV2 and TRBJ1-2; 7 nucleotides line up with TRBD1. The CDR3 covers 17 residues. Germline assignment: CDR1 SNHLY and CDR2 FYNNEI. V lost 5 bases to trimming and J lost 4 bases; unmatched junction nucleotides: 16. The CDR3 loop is CASSRFLTGDVGYGYTF. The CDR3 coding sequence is TGTGCCAGCAGTCGATTCCTTACAGGGGACGTGGGCTATGGCTACACCTTC. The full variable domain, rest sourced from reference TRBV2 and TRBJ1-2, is EPEVTQTPSHQVTQMGQEVILRCVPISNHLYFYWYRQILGQKVEFLVSFYNNEISEKSEIFDDQFSVERPDGSNFTLKIRSTKLEDSAMYFCASSRFLTGDVGYGYTFGSGTRLTVV.

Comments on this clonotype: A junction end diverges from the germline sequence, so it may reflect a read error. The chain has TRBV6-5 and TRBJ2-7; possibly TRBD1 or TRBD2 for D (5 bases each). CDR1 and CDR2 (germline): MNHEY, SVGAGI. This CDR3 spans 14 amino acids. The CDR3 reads CVSTYGTGTYEQYF. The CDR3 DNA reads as TGTGTCAGCACCTACGGGACCGGAACCTACGAGCAGTACTTC.

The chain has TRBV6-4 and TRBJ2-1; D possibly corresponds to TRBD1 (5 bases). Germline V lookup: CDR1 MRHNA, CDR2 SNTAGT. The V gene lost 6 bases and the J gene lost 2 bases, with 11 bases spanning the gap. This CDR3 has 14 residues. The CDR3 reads CASRDIGPYNEQFF. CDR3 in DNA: TGTGCCAGCAGGGACATCGGCCCCTACAATGAGCAGTTCTTC.

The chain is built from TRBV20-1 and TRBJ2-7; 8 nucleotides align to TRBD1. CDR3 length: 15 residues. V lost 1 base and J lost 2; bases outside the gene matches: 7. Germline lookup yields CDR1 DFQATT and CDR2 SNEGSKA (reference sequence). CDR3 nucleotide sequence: TGCAGTGCTAGAGTACCGGGACAGGCCCCCTACGAGCAGTACTTC. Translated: CSARVPGQAPYEQYF.

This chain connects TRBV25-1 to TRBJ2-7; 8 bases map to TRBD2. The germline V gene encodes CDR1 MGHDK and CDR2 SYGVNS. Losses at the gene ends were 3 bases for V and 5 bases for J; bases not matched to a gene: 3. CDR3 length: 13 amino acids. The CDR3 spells CASSEAGGDEQYF. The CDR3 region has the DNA TGTGCCAGCAGTGAGGCGGGAGGTGACGAGCAGTACTTC.

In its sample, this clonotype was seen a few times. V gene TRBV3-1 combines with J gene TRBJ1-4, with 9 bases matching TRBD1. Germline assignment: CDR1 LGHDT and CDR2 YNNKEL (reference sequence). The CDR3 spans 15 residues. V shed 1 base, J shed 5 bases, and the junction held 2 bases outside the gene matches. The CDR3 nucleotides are TGTGCCAGCAGCCAAGTGGACAGGGGAAATGAAAAACTGTTTTTT. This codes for CASSQVDRGNEKLFF.

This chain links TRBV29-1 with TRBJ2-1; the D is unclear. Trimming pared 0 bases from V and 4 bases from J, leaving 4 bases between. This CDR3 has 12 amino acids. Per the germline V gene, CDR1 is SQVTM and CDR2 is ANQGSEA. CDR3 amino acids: CSVEEIYNEQFF. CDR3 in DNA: TGCAGCGTTGAAGAGATATACAATGAGCAGTTCTTC.

CDR3 residues: CATSDFAGNEQFF. The CDR3 DNA reads as TGTGCCACCAGTGATTTCGCGGGGAATGAGCAGTTCTTC. V and J are TRBV24-1 and TRBJ2-1, with a tentative D call TRBD2 (6 bases). The germline V gene encodes CDR1 KGHDR and CDR2 SFDVKD. The V and J ends lost 1 base and 7 bases respectively, with 7 bases between them. CDR3 length equals 13 residues.

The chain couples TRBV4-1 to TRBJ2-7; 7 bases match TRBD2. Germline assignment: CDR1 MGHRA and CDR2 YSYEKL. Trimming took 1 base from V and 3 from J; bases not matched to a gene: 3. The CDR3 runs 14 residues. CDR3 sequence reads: CASSQGDYLYEQYF. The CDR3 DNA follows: TGCGCCAGCAGCCAAGGGGACTACCTCTACGAGCAGTACTTC.

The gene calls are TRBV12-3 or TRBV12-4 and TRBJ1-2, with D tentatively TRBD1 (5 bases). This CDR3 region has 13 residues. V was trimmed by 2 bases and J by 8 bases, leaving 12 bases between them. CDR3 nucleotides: TGTGCCAGCAGTTTACTACAGGCCGGAGGCTACACCTTC. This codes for CASSLLQAGGYTF.

The CDR3 sequence is CASSLQGGKLTNYGYTF. Here the CDR3 DNA reads TGTGCCAGCAGCTTACAAGGGGGGAAACTTACTAACTATGGCTACACCTTC. The chain carries TRBV7-2 and TRBJ1-2, with D possibly matching TRBD1 (6 bases). V shed 2 bases and J shed 0 bases, with 16 bases lying between them. Germline V gene data show CDR1 as SGHTA and CDR2 as FQGNSA. CDR3 size: 17 residues.

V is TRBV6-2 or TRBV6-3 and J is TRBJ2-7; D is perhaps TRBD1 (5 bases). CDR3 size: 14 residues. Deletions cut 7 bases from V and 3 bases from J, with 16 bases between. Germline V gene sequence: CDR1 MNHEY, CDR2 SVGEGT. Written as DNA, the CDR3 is TGTGCCAGCAAAAGGGTAGGGGATGTCTACGAGCAGTACTTC. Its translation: CASKRVGDVYEQYF.

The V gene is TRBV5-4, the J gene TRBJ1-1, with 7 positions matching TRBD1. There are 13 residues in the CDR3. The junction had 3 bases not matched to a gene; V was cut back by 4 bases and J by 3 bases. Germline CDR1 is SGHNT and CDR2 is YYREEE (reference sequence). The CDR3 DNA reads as TGTGCCAGCAGCAAGGGACAGTACACTGAAGCTTTCTTT. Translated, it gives CASSKGQYTEAFF.

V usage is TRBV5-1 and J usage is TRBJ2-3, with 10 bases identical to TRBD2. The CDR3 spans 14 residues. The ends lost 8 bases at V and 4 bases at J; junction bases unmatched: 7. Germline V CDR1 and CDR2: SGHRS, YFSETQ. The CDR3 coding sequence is TGCGCCAGTGCTAGCGGGAGTATTGCAGATACGCAGTATTTT. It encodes CASASGSIADTQYF. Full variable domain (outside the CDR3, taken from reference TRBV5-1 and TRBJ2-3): KAGVTQTPRYLIKTRGQQVTLSCSPISGHRSVSWYQQTPGQGLQFLFEYFSETQRNKGNFPGRFSGRQFSNSRSEMNVSTLELGDSALYLCASASGSIADTQYFGPGTRLTVL.

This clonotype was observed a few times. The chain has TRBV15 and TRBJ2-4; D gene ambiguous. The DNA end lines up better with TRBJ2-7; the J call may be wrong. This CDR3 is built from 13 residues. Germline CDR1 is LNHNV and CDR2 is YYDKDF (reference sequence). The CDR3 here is CATSRENRYEQYF. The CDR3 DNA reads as TGTGCCACCAGCAGAGAAAACCGCTACGAGCAGTACTTC.

The CDR3 DNA follows: TGCAGTGCCAGGGGGGCGCCCAGCTCCTACGAGCAGTACTTC. As protein: CSARGAPSSYEQYF. The rearrangement links TRBV20-1 to TRBJ2-7, with D tentatively TRBD1 (7 bases). The CDR3 totals 14 residues. CDR1 and CDR2 (germline): DFQATT, SNEGSKA (reference sequence). Between the trimmed V and J ends, which lost 6 bases and 0 bases, there was a span of 15 bases.

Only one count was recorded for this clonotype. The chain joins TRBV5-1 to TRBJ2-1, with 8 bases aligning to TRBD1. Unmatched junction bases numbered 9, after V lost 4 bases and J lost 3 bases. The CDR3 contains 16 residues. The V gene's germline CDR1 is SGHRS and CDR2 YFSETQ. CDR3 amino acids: CASSLSPGQVYNEQFF. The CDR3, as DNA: TGCGCCAGCAGCCTGAGTCCGGGACAGGTCTACAATGAGCAGTTCTTC.